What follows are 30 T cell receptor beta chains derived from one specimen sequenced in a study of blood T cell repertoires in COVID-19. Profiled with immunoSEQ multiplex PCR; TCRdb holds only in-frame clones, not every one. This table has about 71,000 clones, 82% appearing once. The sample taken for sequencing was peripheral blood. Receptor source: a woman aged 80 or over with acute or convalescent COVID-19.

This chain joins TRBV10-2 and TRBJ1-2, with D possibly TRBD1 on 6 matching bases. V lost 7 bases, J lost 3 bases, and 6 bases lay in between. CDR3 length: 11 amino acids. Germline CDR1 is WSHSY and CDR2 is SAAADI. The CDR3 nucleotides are TGCGCCAGCAAGGGGGACTATGGCTACACCTTC. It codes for CASKGDYGYTF.

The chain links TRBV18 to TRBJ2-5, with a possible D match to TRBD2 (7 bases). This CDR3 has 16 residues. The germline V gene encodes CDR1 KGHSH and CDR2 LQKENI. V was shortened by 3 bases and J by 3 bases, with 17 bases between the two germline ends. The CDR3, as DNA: TGTGCCAGCTCACCTGGGAGGGGGAGCCACAAAGAGACCCAGTACTTC. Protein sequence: CASSPGRGSHKETQYF.

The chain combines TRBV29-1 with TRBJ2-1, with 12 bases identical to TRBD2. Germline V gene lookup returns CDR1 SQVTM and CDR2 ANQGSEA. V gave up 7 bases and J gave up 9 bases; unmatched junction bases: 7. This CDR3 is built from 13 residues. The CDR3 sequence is CSERTSGIGEQFF. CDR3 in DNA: TGCAGCGAACGGACTAGCGGGATTGGTGAGCAGTTCTTC.

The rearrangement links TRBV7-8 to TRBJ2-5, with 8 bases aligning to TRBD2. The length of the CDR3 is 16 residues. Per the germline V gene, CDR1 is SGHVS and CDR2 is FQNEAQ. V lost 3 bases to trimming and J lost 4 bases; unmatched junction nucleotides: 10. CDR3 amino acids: CASSLLRGREGETQYF. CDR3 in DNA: TGTGCCAGCAGCTTGCTCCGGGGCCGGGAGGGAGAGACCCAGTACTTC.

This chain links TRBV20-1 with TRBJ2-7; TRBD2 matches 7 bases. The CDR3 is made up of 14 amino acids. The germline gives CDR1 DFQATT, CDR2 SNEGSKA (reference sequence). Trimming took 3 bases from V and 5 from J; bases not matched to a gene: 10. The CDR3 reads CSASYSLAVDEQYF. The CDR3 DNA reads TGCAGTGCTAGTTATAGTCTAGCGGTGGACGAGCAGTACTTC.

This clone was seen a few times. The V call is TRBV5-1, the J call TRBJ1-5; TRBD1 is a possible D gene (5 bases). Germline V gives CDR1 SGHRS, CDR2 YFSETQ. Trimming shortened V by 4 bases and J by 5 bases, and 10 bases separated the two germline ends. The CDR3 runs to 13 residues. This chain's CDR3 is CASSVREDQPQHF. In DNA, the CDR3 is TGCGCCAGCAGCGTCAGGGAGGATCAGCCCCAGCATTTT.

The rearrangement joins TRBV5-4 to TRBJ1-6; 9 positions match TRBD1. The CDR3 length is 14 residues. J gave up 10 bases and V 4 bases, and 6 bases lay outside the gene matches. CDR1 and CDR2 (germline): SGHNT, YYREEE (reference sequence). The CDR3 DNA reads TGTGCCAGCAGCCCGGGACAGGGAGAATCACCCCTCCACTTT. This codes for CASSPGQGESPLHF.

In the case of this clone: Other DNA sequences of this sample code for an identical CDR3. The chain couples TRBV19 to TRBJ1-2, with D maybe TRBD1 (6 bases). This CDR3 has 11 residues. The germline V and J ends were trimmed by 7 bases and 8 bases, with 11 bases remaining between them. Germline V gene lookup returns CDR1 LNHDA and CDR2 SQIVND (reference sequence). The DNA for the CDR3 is TGTGCCAGTACAGGGGTCGGAGGCTACACCTTC. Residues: CASTGVGGYTF. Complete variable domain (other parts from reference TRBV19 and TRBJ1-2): DGGITQSPKYLFRKEGQNVTLSCEQNLNHDAMYWYRQDPGQGLRLIYYSQIVNDFQKGDIAEGYSVSREKKESFPLTVTSAQKNPTAFYLCASTGVGGYTFGSGTRLTVV.

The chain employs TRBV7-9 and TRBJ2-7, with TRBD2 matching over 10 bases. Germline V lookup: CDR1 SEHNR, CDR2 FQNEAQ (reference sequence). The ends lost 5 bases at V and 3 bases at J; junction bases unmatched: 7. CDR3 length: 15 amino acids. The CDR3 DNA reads TGTGCCAGCAGCCCGGGACTAGCGTCCCTCTACGAGCAGTACTTC. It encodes CASSPGLASLYEQYF.

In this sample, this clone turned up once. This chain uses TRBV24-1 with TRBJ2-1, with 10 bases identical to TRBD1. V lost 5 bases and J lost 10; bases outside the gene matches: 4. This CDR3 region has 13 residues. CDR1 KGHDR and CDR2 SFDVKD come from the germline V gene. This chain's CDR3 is CATSGTGGEEQFF. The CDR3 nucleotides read TGTGCCACCAGTGGGACAGGGGGTGAGGAGCAGTTCTTC.

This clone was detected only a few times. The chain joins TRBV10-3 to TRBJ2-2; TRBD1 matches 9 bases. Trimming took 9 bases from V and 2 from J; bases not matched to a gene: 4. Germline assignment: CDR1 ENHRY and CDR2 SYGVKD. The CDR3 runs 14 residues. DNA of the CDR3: TGTGCCATTGGGGACAGGGTAAACACCGGGGAGCTGTTTTTT. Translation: CAIGDRVNTGELFF.

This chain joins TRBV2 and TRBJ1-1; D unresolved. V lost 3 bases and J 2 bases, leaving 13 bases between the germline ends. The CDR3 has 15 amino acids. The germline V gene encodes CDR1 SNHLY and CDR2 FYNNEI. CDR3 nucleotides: TGTGCCAGCAGTGAGGACTTCCAATTCAACACTGAAGCTTTCTTT. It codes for CASSEDFQFNTEAFF.

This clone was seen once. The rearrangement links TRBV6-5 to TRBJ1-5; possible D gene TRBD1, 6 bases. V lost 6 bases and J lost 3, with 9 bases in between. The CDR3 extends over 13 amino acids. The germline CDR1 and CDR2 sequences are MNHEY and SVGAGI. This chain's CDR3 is CASRTGDNQPQHF. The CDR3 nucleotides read TGTGCCAGCAGGACAGGTGACAATCAGCCCCAGCATTTT.

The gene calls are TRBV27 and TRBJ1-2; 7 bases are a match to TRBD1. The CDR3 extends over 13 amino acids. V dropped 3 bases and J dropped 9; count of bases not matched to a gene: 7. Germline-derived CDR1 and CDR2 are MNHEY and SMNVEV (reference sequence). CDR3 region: CASSFRTGYSYTF. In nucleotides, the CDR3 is TGTGCCAGCAGTTTCCGGACAGGTTATAGCTACACCTTC.

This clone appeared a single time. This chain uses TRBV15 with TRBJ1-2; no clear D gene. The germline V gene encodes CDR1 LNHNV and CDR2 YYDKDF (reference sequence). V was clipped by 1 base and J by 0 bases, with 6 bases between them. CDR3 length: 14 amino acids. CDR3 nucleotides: TGTGCCACCAGCAGAGCCCTTGCTAACTATGGCTACACCTTC. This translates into CATSRALANYGYTF.

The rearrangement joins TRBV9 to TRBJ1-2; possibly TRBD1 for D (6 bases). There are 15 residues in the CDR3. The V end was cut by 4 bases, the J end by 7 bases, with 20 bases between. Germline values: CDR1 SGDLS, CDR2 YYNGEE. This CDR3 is CASSTELRGRVGYTF. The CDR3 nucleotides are TGTGCCAGCAGCACTGAACTCAGGGGCCGGGTTGGCTACACCTTC. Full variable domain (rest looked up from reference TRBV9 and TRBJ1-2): DSGVTQTPKHLITATGQRVTLRCSPRSGDLSVYWYQQSLDQGLQFLIQYYNGEERAKGNILERFSAQQFPDLHSELNLSSLELGDSALYFCASSTELRGRVGYTFGSGTRLTVV.

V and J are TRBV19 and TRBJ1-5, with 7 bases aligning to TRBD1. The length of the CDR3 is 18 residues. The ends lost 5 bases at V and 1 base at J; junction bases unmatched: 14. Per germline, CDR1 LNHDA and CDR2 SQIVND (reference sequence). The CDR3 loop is CASSSRRQGRGSNQPQHF. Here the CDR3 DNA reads TGTGCCAGTAGTTCCCGCCGACAGGGCCGGGGAAGCAATCAGCCCCAGCATTTT.

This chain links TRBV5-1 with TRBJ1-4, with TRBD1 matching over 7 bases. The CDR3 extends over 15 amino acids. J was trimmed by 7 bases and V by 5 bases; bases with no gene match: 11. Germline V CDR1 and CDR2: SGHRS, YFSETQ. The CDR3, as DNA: TGCGCCAGCAGAACCTCAGGACAGGTCGGTGAAAAACTGTTTTTT. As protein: CASRTSGQVGEKLFF.

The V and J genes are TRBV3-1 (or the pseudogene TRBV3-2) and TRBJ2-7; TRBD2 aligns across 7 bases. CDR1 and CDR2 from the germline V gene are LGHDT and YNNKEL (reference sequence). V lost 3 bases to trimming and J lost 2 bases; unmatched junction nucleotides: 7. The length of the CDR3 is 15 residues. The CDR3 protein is CASSQVAGDPYEQYF. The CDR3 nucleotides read TGTGCCAGCAGCCAGGTGGCGGGAGATCCCTACGAGCAGTACTTC.

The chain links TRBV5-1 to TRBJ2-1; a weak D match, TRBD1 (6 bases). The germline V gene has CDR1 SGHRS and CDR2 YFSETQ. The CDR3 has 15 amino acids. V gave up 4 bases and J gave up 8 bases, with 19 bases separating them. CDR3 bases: TGCGCCAGCAGCCCCGGGACAAACTCGTACCATGAGCAGTTCTTC. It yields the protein CASSPGTNSYHEQFF.

This CDR3 is CASSQERDNQPQHF. CDR3 nucleotide sequence: TGTGCCAGCAGCCAAGAGAGGGATAATCAGCCCCAGCATTTT. This chain links TRBV4-2 with TRBJ1-5; D remains ambiguous. The CDR3 runs 14 residues. The V end lost 0 bases, the J end lost 4 bases, and 7 bases lay between the germline ends. Germline V gene data show CDR1 as LGHNA and CDR2 as YNFKEQ.

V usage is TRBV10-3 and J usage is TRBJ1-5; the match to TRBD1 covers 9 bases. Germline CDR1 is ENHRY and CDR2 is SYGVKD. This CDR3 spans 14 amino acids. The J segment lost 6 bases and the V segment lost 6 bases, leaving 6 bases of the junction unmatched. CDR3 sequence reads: CAIRQDRGGQPQHF. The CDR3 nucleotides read TGTGCCATCAGGCAGGACAGGGGAGGTCAGCCCCAGCATTTT.

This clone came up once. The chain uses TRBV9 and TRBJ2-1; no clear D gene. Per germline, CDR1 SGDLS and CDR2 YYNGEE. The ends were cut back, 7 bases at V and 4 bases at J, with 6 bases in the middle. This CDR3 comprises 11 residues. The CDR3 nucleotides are TGTGCCAGCGAGCCTTACAATGAGCAGTTCTTC. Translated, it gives CASEPYNEQFF.

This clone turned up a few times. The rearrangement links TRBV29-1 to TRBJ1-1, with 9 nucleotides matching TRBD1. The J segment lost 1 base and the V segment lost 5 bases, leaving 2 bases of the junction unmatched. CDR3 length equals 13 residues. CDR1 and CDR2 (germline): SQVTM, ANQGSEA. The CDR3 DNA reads TGCAGCGTTCCGGGACAGGGGAACACTGAAGCTTTCTTT. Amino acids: CSVPGQGNTEAFF.

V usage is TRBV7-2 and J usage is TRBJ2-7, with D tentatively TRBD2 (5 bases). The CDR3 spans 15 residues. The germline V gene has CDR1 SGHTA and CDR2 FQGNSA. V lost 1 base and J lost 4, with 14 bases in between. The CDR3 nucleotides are TGTGCCAGCAGCTTAGAGGGTGGGAGTGGGTACGAGCAGTACTTC. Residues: CASSLEGGSGYEQYF.

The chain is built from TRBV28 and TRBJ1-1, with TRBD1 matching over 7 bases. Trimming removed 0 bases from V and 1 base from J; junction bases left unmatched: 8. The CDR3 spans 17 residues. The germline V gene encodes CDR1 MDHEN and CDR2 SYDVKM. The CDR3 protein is CASSLWAGGSRNTEAFF. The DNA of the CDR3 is TGTGCCAGCAGTTTATGGGCAGGGGGATCTAGGAACACTGAAGCTTTCTTT.

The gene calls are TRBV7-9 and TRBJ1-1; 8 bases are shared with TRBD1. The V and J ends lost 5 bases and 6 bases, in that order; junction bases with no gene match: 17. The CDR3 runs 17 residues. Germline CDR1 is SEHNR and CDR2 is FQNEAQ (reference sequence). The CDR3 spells CASSPYRGIGTGAEAFF. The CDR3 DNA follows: TGTGCCAGCAGCCCCTACAGGGGGATAGGGACGGGTGCTGAAGCTTTCTTT.

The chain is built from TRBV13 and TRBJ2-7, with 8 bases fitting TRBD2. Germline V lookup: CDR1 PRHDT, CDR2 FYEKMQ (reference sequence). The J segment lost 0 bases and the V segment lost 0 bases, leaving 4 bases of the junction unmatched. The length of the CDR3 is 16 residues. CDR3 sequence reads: CASSLGTSELSYEQYF. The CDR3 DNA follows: TGTGCCAGCAGCTTAGGGACTAGCGAACTCTCCTACGAGCAGTACTTC.

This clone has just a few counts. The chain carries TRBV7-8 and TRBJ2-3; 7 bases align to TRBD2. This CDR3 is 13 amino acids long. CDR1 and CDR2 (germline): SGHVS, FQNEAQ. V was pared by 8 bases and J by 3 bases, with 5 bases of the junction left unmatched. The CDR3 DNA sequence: TGTGCCAGCTCCTGGGGGGGAACAGATACGCAGTATTTT. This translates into CASSWGGTDTQYF.

Here the CDR3 reads CASSVAPNINEQFF. DNA for the CDR3: TGTGCCAGCAGCGTAGCCCCAAACATCAATGAGCAGTTCTTC. The chain combines TRBV9 with TRBJ2-1; D is ambiguous. CDR3 size: 14 residues. CDR1 and CDR2 (germline): SGDLS, YYNGEE. Trimming cost V 0 bases and J 6 bases, with 10 bases left between them.